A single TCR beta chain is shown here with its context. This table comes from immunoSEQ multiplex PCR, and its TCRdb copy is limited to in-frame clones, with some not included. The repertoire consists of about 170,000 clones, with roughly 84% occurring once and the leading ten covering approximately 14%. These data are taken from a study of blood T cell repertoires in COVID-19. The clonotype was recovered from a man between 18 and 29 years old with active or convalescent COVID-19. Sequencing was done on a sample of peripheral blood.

The CDR3 region is CASSPRTGIEKLFF. The CDR3 coding sequence is TGCGCCAGCAGCCCACGGACAGGGATCGAAAAACTGTTTTTT. This chain uses TRBV5-1 with TRBJ1-4; TRBD1 matches at 8 bases. V trimming: 4 bases; J trimming: 8 bases; junction bases outside the gene matches: 7. Germline V lookup: CDR1 SGHRS, CDR2 YFSETQ. This CDR3 region has 14 residues.